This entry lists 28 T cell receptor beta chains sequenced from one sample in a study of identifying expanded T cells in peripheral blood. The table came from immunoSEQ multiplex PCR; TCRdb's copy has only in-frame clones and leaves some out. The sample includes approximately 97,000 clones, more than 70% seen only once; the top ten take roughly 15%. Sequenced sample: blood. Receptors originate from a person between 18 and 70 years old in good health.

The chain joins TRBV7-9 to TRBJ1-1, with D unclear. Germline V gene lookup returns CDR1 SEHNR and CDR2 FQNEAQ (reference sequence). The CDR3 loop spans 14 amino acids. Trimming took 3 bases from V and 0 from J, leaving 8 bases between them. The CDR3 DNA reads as TGTGCCAGCAGCTTTTCTGGGCTGAACACTGAAGCTTTCTTT. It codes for CASSFSGLNTEAFF. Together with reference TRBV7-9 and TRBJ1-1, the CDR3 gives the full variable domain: DTGVSQNPRHKITKRGQNVTFRCDPISEHNRLYWYRQTLGQGPEFLTYFQNEAQLEKSRLLSDRFSAERPKGSFSTLEIQRTEQGDSAMYLCASSFSGLNTEAFFGQGTRLTVV.

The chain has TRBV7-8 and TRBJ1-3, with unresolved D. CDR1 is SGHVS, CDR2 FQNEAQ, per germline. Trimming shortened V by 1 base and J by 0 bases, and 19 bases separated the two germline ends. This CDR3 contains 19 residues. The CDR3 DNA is TGTGCCAGCAGCTTAGTACGGCAGCCTAGGGCCCTCTCTGGAAACACCATATATTTT. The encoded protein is CASSLVRQPRALSGNTIYF.

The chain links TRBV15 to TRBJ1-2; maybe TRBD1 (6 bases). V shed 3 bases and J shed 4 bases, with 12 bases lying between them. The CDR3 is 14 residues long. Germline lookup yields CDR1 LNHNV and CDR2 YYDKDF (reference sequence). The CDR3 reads CATSRPGTLYGYTF. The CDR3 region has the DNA TGTGCCACCAGCAGGCCCGGGACACTCTATGGCTACACCTTC.

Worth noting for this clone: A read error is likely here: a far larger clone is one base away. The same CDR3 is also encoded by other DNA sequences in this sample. In DNA, the CDR3 is TGTGCCAGCAGTTACAGGGGCGAGCAGTACTTC. Translation gives CASSYRGEQYF. V is TRBV6-5 and J is TRBJ2-7; TRBD1 might be the D (5 bases). Per the germline V gene, CDR1 is MNHEY and CDR2 is SVGAGI. CDR3 length equals 11 residues. V gave up 2 bases and J gave up 6 bases, with 5 bases separating them.

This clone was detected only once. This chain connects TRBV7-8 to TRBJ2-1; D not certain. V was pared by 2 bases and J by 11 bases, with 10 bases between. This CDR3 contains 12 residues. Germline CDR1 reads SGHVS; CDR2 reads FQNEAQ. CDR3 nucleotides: TGTGCCAGCAGCTTAATTGGGTGGCAGCAGTTCTTC. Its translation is CASSLIGWQQFF.

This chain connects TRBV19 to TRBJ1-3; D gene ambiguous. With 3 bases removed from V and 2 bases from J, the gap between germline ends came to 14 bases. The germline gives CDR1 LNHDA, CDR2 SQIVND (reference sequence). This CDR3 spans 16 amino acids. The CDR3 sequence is CASSMRLDGPGNTIYF. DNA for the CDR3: TGTGCCAGTAGTATGCGCTTGGACGGACCTGGAAACACCATATATTTT.

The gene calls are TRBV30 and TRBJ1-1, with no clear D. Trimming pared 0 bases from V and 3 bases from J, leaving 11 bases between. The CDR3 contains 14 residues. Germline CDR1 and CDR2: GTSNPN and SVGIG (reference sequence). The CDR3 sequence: CAWSVLGRDTEAFF. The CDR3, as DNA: TGTGCCTGGAGTGTATTGGGAAGGGACACTGAAGCTTTCTTT.

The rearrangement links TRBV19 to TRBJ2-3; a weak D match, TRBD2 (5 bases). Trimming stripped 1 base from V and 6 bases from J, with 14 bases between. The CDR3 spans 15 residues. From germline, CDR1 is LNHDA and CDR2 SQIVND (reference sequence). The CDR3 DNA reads TGTGCCAGTAGTATAGCAAACCTACTAGGGGATACGCAGTATTTT. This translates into CASSIANLLGDTQYF. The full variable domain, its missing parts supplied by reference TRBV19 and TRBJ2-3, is DGGITQSPKYLFRKEGQNVTLSCEQNLNHDAMYWYRQDPGQGLRLIYYSQIVNDFQKGDIAEGYSVSREKKESFPLTVTSAQKNPTAFYLCASSIANLLGDTQYFGPGTRLTVL.

Here the CDR3 reads CASSQAVQETQYF. The CDR3, as DNA: TGCGCCAGCAGCCAAGCCGTCCAAGAGACCCAGTACTTC. The chain recombines TRBV4-1 with TRBJ2-5; D not certain. Germline assignment: CDR1 MGHRA and CDR2 YSYEKL. V was shortened by 1 base and J by 1 base, with 4 bases between the two germline ends. The CDR3 sequence is 13 residues long.

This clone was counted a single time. The DNA of the CDR3 is TGTGCCAGCAGCGTAGAAAGCCGAAACCGCCAAGAGACCCAGTACTTC. Its protein product is CASSVESRNRQETQYF. The chain combines TRBV9 with TRBJ2-5; D is uncertain. The CDR3 consists of 16 residues. Trimming removed 0 bases from V and 1 base from J, with 13 bases in between. The germline gives CDR1 SGDLS, CDR2 YYNGEE.

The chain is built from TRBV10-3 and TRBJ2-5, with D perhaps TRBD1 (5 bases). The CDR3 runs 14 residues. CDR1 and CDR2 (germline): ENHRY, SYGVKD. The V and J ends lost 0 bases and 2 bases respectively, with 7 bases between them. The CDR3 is CAISESGDQETQYF. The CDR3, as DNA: TGTGCCATCAGTGAGTCAGGGGATCAAGAGACCCAGTACTTC.

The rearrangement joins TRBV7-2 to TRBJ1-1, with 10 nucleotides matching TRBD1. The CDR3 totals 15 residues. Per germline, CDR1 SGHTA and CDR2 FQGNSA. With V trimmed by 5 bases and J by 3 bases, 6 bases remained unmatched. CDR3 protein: CASSLTGTGDTEAFF. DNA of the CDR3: TGTGCCAGCAGCCTAACCGGGACAGGGGACACTGAAGCTTTCTTT.

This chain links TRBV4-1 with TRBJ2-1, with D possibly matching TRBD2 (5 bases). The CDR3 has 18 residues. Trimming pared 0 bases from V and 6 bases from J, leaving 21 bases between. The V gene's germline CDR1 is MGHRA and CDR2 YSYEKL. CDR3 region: CASSQEASGVPLINEQFF. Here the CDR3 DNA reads TGCGCCAGCAGCCAAGAAGCCTCCGGGGTCCCCCTAATCAATGAGCAGTTCTTC.

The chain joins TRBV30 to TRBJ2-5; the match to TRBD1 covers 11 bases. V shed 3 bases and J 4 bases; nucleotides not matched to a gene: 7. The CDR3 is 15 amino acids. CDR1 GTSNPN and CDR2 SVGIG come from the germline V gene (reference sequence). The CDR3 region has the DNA TGTGCCTGGAGAGGACAGGGGGCAACTCGAGAGACCCAGTACTTC. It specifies CAWRGQGATRETQYF.

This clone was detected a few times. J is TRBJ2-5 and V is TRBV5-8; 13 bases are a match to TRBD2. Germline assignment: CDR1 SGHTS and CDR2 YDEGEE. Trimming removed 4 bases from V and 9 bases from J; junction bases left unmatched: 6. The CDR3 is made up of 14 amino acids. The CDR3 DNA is TGTGCCAGCAGCCGCGGGACTAGCGGGACTTCCCAGTACTTC. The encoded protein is CASSRGTSGTSQYF.

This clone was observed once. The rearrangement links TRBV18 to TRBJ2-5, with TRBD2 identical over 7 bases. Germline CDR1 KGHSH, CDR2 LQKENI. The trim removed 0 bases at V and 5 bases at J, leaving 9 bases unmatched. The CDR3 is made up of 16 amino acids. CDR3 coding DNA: TGTGCCAGCTCACCACCCGTGACTAGCCTACGTGAGACCCAGTACTTC. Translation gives CASSPPVTSLRETQYF.

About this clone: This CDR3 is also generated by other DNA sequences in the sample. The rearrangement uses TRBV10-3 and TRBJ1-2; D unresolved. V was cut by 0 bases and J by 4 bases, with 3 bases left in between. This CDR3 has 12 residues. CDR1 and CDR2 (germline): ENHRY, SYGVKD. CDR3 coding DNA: TGTGCCATCAGTGAGTCGGGCTATGGCTACACCTTC. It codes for CAISESGYGYTF.

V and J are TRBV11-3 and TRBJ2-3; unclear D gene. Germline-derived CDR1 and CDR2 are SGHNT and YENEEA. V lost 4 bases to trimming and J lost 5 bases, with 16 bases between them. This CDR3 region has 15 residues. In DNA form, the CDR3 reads TGTGCCAGCAGCTCATCAAAATCCGACCGAGATACGCAGTATTTT. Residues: CASSSSKSDRDTQYF.

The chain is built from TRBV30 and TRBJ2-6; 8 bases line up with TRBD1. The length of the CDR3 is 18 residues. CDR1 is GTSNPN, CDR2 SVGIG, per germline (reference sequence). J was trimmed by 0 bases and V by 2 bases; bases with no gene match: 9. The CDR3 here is CAWSPRTGSISGANVLTF. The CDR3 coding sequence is TGTGCCTGGAGTCCGAGGACAGGGAGTATCTCTGGGGCCAACGTCCTGACTTTC.

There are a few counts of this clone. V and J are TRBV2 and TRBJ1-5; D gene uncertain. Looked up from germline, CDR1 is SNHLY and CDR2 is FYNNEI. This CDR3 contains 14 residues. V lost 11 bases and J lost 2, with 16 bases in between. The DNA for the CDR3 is TGTGCCTGGGGTGCTGCCCGCGGCAATCAGCCCCAGCATTTT. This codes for CAWGAARGNQPQHF.

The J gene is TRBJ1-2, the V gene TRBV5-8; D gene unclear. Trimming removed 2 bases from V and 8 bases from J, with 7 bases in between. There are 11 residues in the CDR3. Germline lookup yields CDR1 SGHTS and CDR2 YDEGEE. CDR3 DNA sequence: TGTGCCAGCAGCTTCTATCAAGGCTACACCTTC. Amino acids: CASSFYQGYTF.

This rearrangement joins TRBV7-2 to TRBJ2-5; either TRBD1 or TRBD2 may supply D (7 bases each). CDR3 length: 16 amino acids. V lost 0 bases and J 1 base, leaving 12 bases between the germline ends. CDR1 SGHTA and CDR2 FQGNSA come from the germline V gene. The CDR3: CASSLASGGAQETQYF. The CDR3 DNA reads TGTGCCAGCAGCTTAGCGTCAGGGGGGGCCCAAGAGACCCAGTACTTC.

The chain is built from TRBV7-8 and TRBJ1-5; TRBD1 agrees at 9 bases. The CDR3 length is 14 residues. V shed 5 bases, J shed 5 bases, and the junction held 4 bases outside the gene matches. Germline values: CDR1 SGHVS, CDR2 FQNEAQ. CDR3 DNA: TGTGCCAGCAGCCCCGACAGGGGGTATCAGCCCCAGCATTTT. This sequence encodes CASSPDRGYQPQHF.

This chain's CDR3 is CASRSGRAFYNEQFF. The DNA of the CDR3 is TGTGCCAGTAGAAGCGGGAGGGCCTTCTACAATGAGCAGTTCTTC. V is TRBV19 and J is TRBJ2-1; the match to TRBD2 covers 10 bases. Germline assignment: CDR1 LNHDA and CDR2 SQIVND (reference sequence). With 6 bases clipped from V and 3 bases from J, the junction kept 5 bases outside the gene matches. CDR3 length: 15 residues. The whole variable domain, filled in from reference TRBV19 and TRBJ2-1, reads DGGITQSPKYLFRKEGQNVTLSCEQNLNHDAMYWYRQDPGQGLRLIYYSQIVNDFQKGDIAEGYSVSREKKESFPLTVTSAQKNPTAFYLCASRSGRAFYNEQFFGPGTRLTVL.

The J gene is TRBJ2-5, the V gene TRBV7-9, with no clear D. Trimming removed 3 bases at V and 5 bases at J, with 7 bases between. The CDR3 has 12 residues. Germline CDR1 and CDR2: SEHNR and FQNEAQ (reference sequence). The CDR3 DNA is TGTGCCAGCAGCTTGCCCGGCGAGACCCAGTACTTC. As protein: CASSLPGETQYF.

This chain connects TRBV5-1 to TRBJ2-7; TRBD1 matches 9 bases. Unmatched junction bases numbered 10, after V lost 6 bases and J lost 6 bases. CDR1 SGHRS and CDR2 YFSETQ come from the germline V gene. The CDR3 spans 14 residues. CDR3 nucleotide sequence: TGCGCCAGCAAACCGGGACAGGGAGTTGGCGAGCAGTACTTC. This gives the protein CASKPGQGVGEQYF.

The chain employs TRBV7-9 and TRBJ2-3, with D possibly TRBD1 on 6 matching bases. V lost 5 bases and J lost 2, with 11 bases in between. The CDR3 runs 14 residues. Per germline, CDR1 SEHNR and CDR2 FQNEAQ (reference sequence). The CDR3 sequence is CASSPGQHTDTQYF. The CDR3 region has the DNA TGTGCCAGCAGCCCCGGACAGCACACAGATACGCAGTATTTT. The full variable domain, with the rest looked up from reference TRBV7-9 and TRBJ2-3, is DTGVSQNPRHKITKRGQNVTFRCDPISEHNRLYWYRQTLGQGPEFLTYFQNEAQLEKSRLLSDRFSAERPKGSFSTLEIQRTEQGDSAMYLCASSPGQHTDTQYFGPGTRLTVL.

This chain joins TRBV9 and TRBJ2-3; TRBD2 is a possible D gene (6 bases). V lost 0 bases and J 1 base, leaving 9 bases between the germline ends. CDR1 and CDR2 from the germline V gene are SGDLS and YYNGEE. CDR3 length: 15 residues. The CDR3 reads CASSVVAEGTDTQYF. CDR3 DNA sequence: TGTGCCAGCAGCGTAGTAGCGGAGGGCACAGATACGCAGTATTTT.